This T cell receptor beta chain appears in the sequencing data of a study of neurological immune-mediated disorders. Every sequencing run produced over 170 million TCR-beta sequences that came from 15-18 subjects. A single record per CDR3 protein comes from TCRdb applying MiXCR to the 5' RACE reads. This table holds tens of thousands of distinct CDR3 sequences, 10% to 13% found once. The receptor was isolated from a middle-aged man in good health. The sequencing sample was made of PBMCs.

CDR3 amino acids: CASSVGGAIDEKLFF. The CDR3 DNA follows: TGTGCCAGCAGCGTCGGGGGGGCGATCGATGAAAAACTGTTTTTT. The genes are TRBV9 and TRBJ1-4; D is possibly TRBD1 (6 bases). Looked up from germline, CDR1 is SGDLS and CDR2 is YYNGEE. The CDR3 spans 15 residues. The V end lost 2 bases, the J end lost 6 bases, and 14 bases lay between the germline ends.